This T cell receptor beta chain was identified during a study of blood T cell repertoires in COVID-19. Study in general: Sources were T cells, B-cell-depleted T cells, or PBMCs; the material itself was cDNA or gDNA.

This CDR3 comprises 12 residues. Trimming removed 9 bases from V and 2 bases from J, with 6 bases in between. Germline CDR1 and CDR2: KGHDR and SFDVKD. Sequencing used immunoSEQ multiplex PCR; TCRdb keeps in-frame clones, though not all of them. The data show more than 110,000 clones, roughly four fifths seen once. This chain joins TRBV24-1 and TRBJ2-2; TRBD1 is a possible D gene (5 bases). Sequences were obtained from peripheral blood. This sequence was found in a human donor in a cohort sampled during active COVID-19. The CDR3 here is CATQGNTGELFF. The CDR3 DNA follows: TGTGCCACCCAGGGCAACACCGGGGAGCTGTTTTTT.